Given below is one TCR beta chain in context. Trimming left V 0 bases short and J 0 bases short, with 11 bases between. Germline CDR1 and CDR2: DFQATT and SNEGSKA (reference sequence). The CDR3 has 16 amino acids. RNA was extracted with the RNeasy kit, and a quantity of about 0.45 to 1 ug was reverse transcribed using random hexamers. MiXCR, run by TCRdb on the immunoSEQ multiplex PCR reads, gives a single entry per CDR3 protein. The data contain about 120,000 distinct CDR3 sequences, 94% of them singletons. TEMRA cells were enriched by FACS, and CD4+ and CD8+ T cells were negatively isolated. This sample was taken from a study of CD8 T cells in Susac syndrome.

The source material was CD4+ T cells from PBMCs. This sequence originates from a human donor in good health. This rearrangement joins TRBV20-1 to TRBJ2-2; possibly TRBD2 for D (6 bases). For the CDR3, the DNA is TGCAGTGCTAGAGACCCTAGACTAGCGAACACCGGGGAGCTGTTTTTT. Translation gives CSARDPRLANTGELFF.